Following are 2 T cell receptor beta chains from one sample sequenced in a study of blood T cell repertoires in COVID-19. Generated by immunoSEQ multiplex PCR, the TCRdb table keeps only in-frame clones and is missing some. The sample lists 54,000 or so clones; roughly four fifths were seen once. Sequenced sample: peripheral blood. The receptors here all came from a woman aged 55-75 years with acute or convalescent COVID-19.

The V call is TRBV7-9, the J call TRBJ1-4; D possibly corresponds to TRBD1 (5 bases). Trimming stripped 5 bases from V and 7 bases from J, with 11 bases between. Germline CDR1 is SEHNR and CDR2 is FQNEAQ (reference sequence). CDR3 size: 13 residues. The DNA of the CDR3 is TGTGCCAGCAGCCGAGGGGAGGGTGAAAAACTGTTTTTT. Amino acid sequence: CASSRGEGEKLFF.

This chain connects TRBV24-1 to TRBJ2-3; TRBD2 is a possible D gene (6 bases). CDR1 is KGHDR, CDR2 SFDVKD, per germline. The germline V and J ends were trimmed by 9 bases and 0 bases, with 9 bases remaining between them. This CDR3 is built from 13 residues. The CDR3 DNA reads TGTGCCACCGGGACTCCTAGCACAGATACGCAGTATTTT. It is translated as CATGTPSTDTQYF.